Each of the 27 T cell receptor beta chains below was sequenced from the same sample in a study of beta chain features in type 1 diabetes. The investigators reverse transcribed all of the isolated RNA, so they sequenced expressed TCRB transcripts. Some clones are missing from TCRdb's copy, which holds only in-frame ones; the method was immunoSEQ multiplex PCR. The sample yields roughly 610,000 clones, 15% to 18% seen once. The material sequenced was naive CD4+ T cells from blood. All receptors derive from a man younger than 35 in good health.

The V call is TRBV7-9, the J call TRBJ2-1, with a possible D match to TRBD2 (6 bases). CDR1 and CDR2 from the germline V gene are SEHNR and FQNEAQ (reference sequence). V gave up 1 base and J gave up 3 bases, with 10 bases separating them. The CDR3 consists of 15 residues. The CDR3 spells CASSLGLAFYNEQFF. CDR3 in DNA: TGTGCCAGCAGCTTAGGGCTAGCGTTCTACAATGAGCAGTTCTTC.

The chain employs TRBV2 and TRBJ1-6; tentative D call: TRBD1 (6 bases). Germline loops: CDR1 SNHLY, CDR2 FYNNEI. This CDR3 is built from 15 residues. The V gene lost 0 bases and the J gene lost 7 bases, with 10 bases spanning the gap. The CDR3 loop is CASSEAGGSNSPLHF. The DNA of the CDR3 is TGTGCCAGCAGTGAAGCAGGGGGGTCGAATTCACCCCTCCACTTT.

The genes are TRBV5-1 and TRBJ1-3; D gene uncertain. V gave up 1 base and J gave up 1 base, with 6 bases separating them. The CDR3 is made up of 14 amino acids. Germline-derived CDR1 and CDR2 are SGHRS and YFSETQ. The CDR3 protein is CASSLPTSGNTIYF. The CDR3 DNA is TGCGCCAGCAGCTTGCCGACTTCTGGAAACACCATATATTTT.

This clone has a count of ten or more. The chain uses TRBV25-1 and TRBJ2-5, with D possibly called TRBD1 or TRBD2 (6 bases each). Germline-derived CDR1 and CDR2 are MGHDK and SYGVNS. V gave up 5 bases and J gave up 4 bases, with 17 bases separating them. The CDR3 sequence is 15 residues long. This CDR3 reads CASSSGGGRRETQYF. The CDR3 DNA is TGTGCCAGCAGTTCCGGTGGGGGGCGGCGAGAGACCCAGTACTTC.

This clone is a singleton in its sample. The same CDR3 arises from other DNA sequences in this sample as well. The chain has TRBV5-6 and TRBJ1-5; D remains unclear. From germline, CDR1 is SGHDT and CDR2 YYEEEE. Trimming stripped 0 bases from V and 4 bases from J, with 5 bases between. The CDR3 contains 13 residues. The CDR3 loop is CASSLDRNQPQHF. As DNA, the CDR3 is TGTGCCAGCAGCTTGGACCGAAATCAGCCCCAGCATTTT. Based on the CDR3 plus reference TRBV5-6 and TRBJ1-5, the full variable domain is DAGVTQSPTHLIKTRGQQVTLRCSPKSGHDTVSWYQQALGQGPQFIFQYYEEEERQRGNFPDRFSGHQFPNYSSELNVNALLLGDSALYLCASSLDRNQPQHFGDGTRLSIL.

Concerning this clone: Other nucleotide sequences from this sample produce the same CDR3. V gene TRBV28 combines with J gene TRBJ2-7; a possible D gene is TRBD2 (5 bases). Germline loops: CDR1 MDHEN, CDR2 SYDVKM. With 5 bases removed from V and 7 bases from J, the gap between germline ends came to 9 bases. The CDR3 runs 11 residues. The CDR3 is CASSPGGEQYF. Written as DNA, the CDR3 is TGTGCCAGCAGTCCAGGAGGTGAGCAGTACTTC.

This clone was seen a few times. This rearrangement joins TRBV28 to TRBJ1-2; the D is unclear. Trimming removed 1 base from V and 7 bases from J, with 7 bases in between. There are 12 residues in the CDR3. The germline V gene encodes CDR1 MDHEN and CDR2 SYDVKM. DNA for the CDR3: TGTGCCAGCAGTTTATTGCAATCTGGCTACACCTTC. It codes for CASSLLQSGYTF.

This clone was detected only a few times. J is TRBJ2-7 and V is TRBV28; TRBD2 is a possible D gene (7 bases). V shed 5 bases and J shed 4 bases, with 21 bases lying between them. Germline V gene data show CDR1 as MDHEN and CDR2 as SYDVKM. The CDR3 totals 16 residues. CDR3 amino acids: CASSPSSGTSGYEQYF. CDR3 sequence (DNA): TGTGCCAGCAGTCCCTCCAGCGGGACATCGGGGTACGAGCAGTACTTC.

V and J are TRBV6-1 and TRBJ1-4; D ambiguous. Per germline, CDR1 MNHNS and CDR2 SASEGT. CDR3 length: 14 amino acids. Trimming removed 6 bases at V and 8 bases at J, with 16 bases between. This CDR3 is CASRDGAGREKLFF. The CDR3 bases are TGTGCCAGCAGAGACGGTGCCGGGAGAGAAAAACTGTTTTTT.

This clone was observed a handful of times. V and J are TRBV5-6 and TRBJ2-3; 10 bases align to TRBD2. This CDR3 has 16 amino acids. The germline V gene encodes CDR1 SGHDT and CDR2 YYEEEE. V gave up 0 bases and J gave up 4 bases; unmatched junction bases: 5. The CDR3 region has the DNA TGTGCCAGCAGCTTGGTCCCTAGCGGGAGCCCAGATACGCAGTATTTT. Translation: CASSLVPSGSPDTQYF. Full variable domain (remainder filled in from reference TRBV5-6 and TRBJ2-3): DAGVTQSPTHLIKTRGQQVTLRCSPKSGHDTVSWYQQALGQGPQFIFQYYEEEERQRGNFPDRFSGHQFPNYSSELNVNALLLGDSALYLCASSLVPSGSPDTQYFGPGTRLTVL.

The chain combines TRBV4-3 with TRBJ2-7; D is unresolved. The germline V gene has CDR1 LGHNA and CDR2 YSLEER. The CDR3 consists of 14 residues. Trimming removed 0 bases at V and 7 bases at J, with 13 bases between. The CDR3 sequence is CASSQDSAGLEQYF. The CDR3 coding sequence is TGCGCCAGCAGCCAAGATTCGGCCGGCTTGGAGCAGTACTTC.

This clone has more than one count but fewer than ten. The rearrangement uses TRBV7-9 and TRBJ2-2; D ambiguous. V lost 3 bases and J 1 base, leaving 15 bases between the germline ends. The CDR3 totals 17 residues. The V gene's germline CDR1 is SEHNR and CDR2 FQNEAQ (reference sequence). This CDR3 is CASSFATNTENTGELFF. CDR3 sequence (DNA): TGTGCCAGCAGCTTTGCGACCAATACTGAGAACACCGGGGAGCTGTTTTTT.

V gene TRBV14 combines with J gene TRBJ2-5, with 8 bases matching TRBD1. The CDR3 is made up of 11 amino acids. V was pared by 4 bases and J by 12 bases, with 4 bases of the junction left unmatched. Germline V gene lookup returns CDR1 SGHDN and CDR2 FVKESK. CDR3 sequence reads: CASSPGGQEYF. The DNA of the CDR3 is TGTGCCAGCAGCCCAGGGGGCCAAGAGTACTTC.

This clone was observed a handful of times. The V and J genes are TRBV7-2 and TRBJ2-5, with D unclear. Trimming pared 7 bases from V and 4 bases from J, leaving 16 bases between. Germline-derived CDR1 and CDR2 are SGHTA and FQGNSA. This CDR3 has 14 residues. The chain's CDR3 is CASTKRHGRETQYF. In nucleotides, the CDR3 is TGTGCCAGCACCAAACGCCATGGGCGAGAGACCCAGTACTTC.

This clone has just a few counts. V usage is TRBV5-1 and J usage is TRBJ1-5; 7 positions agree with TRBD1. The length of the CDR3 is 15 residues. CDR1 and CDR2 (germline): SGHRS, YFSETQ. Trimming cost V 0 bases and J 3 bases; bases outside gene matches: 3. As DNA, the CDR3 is TGCGCCAGCAGCTTGGAAGGACAGGACAATCAGCCCCAGCATTTT. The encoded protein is CASSLEGQDNQPQHF.

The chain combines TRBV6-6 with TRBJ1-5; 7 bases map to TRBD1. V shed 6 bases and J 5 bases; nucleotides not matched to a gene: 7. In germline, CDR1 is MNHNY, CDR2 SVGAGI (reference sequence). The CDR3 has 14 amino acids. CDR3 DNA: TGTGCCAGCAGCCGACAGGGAGTGGATCAGCCCCAGCATTTT. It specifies CASSRQGVDQPQHF.

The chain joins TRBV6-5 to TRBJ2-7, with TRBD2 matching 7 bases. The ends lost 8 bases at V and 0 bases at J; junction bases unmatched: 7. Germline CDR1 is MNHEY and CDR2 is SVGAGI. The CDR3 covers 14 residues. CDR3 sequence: CASRGLADSYEQYF. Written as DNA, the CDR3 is TGTGCCAGCCGAGGTCTAGCGGACTCCTACGAGCAGTACTTC.

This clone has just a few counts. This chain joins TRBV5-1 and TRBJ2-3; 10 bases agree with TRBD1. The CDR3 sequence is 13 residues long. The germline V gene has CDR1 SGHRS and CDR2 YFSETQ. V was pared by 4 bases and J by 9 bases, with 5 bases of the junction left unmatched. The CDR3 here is CASSLRDRGTQYF. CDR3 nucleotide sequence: TGCGCCAGCAGCCTCCGGGACAGGGGAACGCAGTATTTT.

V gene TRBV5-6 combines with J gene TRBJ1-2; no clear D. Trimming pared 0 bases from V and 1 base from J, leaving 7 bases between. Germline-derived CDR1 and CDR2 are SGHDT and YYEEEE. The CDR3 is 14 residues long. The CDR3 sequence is CASSLVSVNYGYTF. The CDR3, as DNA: TGTGCCAGCAGCTTGGTGTCAGTTAACTATGGCTACACCTTC. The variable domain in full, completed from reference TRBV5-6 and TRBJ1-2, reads DAGVTQSPTHLIKTRGQQVTLRCSPKSGHDTVSWYQQALGQGPQFIFQYYEEEERQRGNFPDRFSGHQFPNYSSELNVNALLLGDSALYLCASSLVSVNYGYTFGSGTRLTVV.

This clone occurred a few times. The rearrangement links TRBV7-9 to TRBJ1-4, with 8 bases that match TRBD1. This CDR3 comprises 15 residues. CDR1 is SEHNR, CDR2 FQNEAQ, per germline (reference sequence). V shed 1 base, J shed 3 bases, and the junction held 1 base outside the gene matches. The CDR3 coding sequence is TGTGCCAGCAGCTTAGTGACAGGGGCTAATGAAAAACTGTTTTTT. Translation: CASSLVTGANEKLFF.

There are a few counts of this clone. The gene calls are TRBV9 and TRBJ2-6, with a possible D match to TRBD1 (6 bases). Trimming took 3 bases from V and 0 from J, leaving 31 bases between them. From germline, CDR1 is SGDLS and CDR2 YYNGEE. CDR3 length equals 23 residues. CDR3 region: CASSGTKHHDGQIGISGANVLTF. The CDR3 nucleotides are TGTGCCAGCAGCGGAACTAAACACCACGACGGACAGATCGGCATCTCTGGGGCCAACGTCCTGACTTTC.

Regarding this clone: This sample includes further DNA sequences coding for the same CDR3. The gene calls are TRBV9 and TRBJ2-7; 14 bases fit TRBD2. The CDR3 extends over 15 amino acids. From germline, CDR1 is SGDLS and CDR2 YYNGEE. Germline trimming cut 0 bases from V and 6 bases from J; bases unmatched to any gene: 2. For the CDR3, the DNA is TGTGCCAGCAGCGTAGAGGGGACTAGCGGGAGCGAGCAGTACTTC. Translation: CASSVEGTSGSEQYF.

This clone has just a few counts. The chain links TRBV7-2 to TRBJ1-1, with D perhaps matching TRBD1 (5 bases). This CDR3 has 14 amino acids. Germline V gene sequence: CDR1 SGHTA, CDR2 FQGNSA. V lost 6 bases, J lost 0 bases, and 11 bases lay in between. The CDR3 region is CASRAPGVNTEAFF. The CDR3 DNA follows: TGTGCCAGCAGGGCTCCGGGGGTGAACACTGAAGCTTTCTTT.

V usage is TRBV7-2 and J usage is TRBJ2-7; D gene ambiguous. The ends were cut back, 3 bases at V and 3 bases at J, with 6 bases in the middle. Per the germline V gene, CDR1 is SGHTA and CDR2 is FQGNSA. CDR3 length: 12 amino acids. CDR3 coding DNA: TGTGCCAGCAGCTTGTCCAACTACGAGCAGTACTTC. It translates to CASSLSNYEQYF.

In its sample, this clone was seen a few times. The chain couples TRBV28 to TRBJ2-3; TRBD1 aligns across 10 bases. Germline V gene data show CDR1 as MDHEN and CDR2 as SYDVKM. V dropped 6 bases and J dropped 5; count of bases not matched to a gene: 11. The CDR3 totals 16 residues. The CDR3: CASSDLDRGQIDTQYF. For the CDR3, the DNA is TGTGCCAGCAGCGACTTAGACAGGGGGCAGATAGATACGCAGTATTTT.

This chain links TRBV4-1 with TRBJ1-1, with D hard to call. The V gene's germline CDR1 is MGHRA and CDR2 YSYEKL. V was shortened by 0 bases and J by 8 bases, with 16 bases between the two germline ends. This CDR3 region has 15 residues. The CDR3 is CASSQDLGRLVEAFF. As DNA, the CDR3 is TGCGCCAGCAGCCAAGATCTCGGCAGGTTGGTGGAAGCTTTCTTT.

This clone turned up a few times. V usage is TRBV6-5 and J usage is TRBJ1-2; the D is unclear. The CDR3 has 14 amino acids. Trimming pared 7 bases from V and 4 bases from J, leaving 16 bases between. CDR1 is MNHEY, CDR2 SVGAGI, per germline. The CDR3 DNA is TGTGCCAGCAAAAGGACGTCACCCCTCTATGGCTACACCTTC. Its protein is CASKRTSPLYGYTF.